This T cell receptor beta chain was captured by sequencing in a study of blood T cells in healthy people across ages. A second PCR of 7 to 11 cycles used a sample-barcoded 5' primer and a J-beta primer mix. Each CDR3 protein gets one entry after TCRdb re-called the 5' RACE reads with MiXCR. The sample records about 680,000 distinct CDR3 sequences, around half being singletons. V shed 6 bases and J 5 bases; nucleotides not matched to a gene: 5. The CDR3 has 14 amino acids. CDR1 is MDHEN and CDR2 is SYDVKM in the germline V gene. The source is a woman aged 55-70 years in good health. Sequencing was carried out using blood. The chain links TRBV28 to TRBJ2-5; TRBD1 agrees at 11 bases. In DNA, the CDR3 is TGTGCCAGCAGCGGGACAGGGGGTTACGAGACCCAGTACTTC. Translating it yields CASSGTGGYETQYF.